The 15 T cell receptor beta chains given below trace back to one sample, sequenced in a study of regulatory T cells in long-lasting Graves disease. Described time point: persistent/refractory GD, antithyroid drugs over 5 years with positive TRAb. With RNA extracted from PBMCs as input, the TCR library was made. In building TCR beta libraries, iRepertoire HTBI primers were used together with Arm-PCR of CDR3 regions. TCRdb re-called the multiplex PCR reads with MiXCR, one entry per CDR3 protein. The sample includes roughly 500,000 distinct CDR3 sequences, about a fifth seen only once; the top ten take roughly 7.1%. The sequencing here drew on peripheral blood mononuclear cells (PBMCs), taken when the disease was refractory, from a patient treated with antithyroid drugs. The receptors stem from a female donor with Graves disease.

This clonotype has at least ten counts. The chain has TRBV27 and TRBJ2-7, with 7 bases matching TRBD1. Trimming took 5 bases from V and 3 from J; bases not matched to a gene: 4. Germline V gene sequence: CDR1 MNHEY, CDR2 SMNVEV (reference sequence). CDR3 length equals 13 residues. CDR3 amino acids: CASSPRTGYEQYF. CDR3 nucleotides: TGTGCCAGCAGTCCCCGGACAGGCTACGAGCAGTACTTC.

The J gene is TRBJ1-1, the V gene TRBV19; TRBD1 matches at 9 bases. Germline V gene data show CDR1 as LNHDA and CDR2 as SQIVND (reference sequence). The CDR3 loop spans 16 amino acids. V was pared by 10 bases and J by 2 bases, with 14 bases of the junction left unmatched. This CDR3 is CATTPRDREINTEAFF. DNA for the CDR3: TGTGCCACCACACCCCGGGACAGGGAAATCAACACTGAAGCTTTCTTT.

This clonotype was seen ten or more times. This chain joins TRBV6-1 and TRBJ2-5; maybe TRBD2 (6 bases). Trimming left V 4 bases short and J 1 base short, with 10 bases between. The CDR3 runs 14 residues. Germline CDR1 and CDR2: MNHNS and SASEGT. CDR3 residues: CASSGLGRQETQYF. The CDR3, as DNA: TGTGCCAGCAGTGGACTAGGTCGCCAAGAGACCCAGTACTTC.

The chain recombines TRBV9 with TRBJ1-6; D not certain. The V end lost 0 bases, the J end lost 11 bases, and 9 bases lay between the germline ends. The CDR3 length is 13 residues. From germline, CDR1 is SGDLS and CDR2 YYNGEE. The CDR3 nucleotides are TGTGCCAGCAGCGTAGTTAACGGGCCACCCCTCCACTTT. This gives the protein CASSVVNGPPLHF. Full variable domain (remainder filled in from reference TRBV9 and TRBJ1-6): DSGVTQTPKHLITATGQRVTLRCSPRSGDLSVYWYQQSLDQGLQFLIQYYNGEERAKGNILERFSAQQFPDLHSELNLSSLELGDSALYFCASSVVNGPPLHFGNGTRLTVT.

This rearrangement joins TRBV10-3 to TRBJ2-1, with D unclear. Germline lookup yields CDR1 ENHRY and CDR2 SYGVKD. The CDR3 has 13 residues. Trimming took 11 bases from V and 1 from J, leaving 12 bases between them. The CDR3 nucleotides are TGTGCCTCTAACCCAGATTCCTACAATGAGCAGTTCTTC. Translated, it gives CASNPDSYNEQFF.

In the case of this clonotype: A much larger clone sits a single nucleotide away, making a read error possible. V gene TRBV6-2 or TRBV6-3 combines with J gene TRBJ2-7; 8 nucleotides align to TRBD1. After removal of 8 bases from V and 4 bases from J, the junction contained 10 bases not matched to a gene. In germline, CDR1 is MNHEY, CDR2 SVGEGT. There are 14 residues in the CDR3. The CDR3 bases are TGTGCCAGCCCTGACCGGGACAGGTATTACGAGCAGTACTTC. The encoded protein is CASPDRDRYYEQYF.

This chain joins TRBV5-1 and TRBJ1-1; D may be TRBD1 (5 bases). The germline V gene encodes CDR1 SGHRS and CDR2 YFSETQ. V was pared by 0 bases and J by 4 bases, with 10 bases between. The CDR3 loop spans 14 amino acids. For the CDR3, the DNA is TGCGCCAGCAGCTTGGACGCAGGGAGCACTGAAGCTTTCTTT. This sequence encodes CASSLDAGSTEAFF.

In this sample, this clonotype turned up a few times. The chain combines TRBV5-1 with TRBJ1-2; D ambiguous. V was clipped by 2 bases and J by 6 bases, with 11 bases between them. There are 13 residues in the CDR3. In germline, CDR1 is SGHRS, CDR2 YFSETQ. CDR3 in DNA: TGCGCCAGCAGCTTCGGGCAGCAGGATGGCTACACCTTC. Encoded protein: CASSFGQQDGYTF.

Regarding this clonotype: The missing conserved phenylalanine or tryptophan at the end of this CDR3 makes a read error likely. V usage is TRBV12-3 or TRBV12-4 and J usage is TRBJ2-2; D is possibly TRBD1 (5 bases). V gave up 0 bases and J gave up 7 bases, with 12 bases separating them. This CDR3 comprises 15 residues. Written as DNA, the CDR3 is TGTGCCAGCAGTTTAGCGCGTCAGGGTATCGGGGAGCTGTTTTCT. Translated, it gives CASSLARQGIGELFS.

Ten or more counts support this clonotype. CDR3 coding DNA: TGCAGTGGCGGACAGTATTCACCCCTCCACTTT. It codes for CSGGQYSPLHF. J is TRBJ1-6 and V is TRBV20-1; maybe TRBD1 (6 bases). This CDR3 has 11 amino acids. Per germline, CDR1 DFQATT and CDR2 SNEGSKA (reference sequence). Trimming removed 7 bases at V and 8 bases at J, with 9 bases between.

This clonotype has a count of ten or more. The chain joins TRBV28 to TRBJ2-5; D remains unclear. The germline V and J ends were trimmed by 3 bases and 1 base, with 6 bases remaining between them. CDR1 is MDHEN, CDR2 SYDVKM, per germline. There are 13 residues in the CDR3. The CDR3 DNA reads as TGTGCCAGCAGTTTCGGAGTCCAAGAGACCCAGTACTTC. This sequence encodes CASSFGVQETQYF.

This clonotype was found a few times. The V and J genes are TRBV7-8 and TRBJ1-1; TRBD1 aligns across 9 bases. J gave up 7 bases and V 5 bases, and 11 bases lay outside the gene matches. This CDR3 has 15 amino acids. CDR1 and CDR2 (germline): SGHVS, FQNEAQ. CDR3 nucleotides: TGTGCCAGCAGCCCCCTCGGGGGGACAGGGCTTGAAGCTTTCTTT. Translation: CASSPLGGTGLEAFF. The complete variable domain, with remaining parts taken from reference TRBV7-8 and TRBJ1-1, reads GAGVSQSPRYKVAKRGQDVALRCDPISGHVSLFWYQQALGQGPEFLTYFQNEAQLDKSGLPSDRFFAERPEGSVSTLKIQRTQQEDSAVYLCASSPLGGTGLEAFFGQGTRLTVV.

The chain is built from TRBV15 and TRBJ1-4; no clear D. Germline V lookup: CDR1 LNHNV, CDR2 YYDKDF (reference sequence). The CDR3 extends over 14 amino acids. Trimming took 8 bases from V and 0 from J, leaving 10 bases between them. The CDR3 reads CATARGATNEKLFF. The CDR3 DNA follows: TGTGCCACCGCTCGCGGTGCAACTAATGAAAAACTGTTTTTT.

This chain uses TRBV7-9 with TRBJ2-2; D is unresolved. V gave up 7 bases and J gave up 5 bases, with 14 bases separating them. This CDR3 is built from 14 residues. Germline-derived CDR1 and CDR2 are SEHNR and FQNEAQ (reference sequence). The CDR3 loop is CASTHQVETGELFF. The CDR3 coding sequence is TGTGCCAGCACCCACCAGGTGGAAACCGGGGAGCTGTTTTTT.

This clonotype was seen only a few times. V gene TRBV24-1 combines with J gene TRBJ2-6; no firm D call. CDR1 and CDR2 from the germline V gene are KGHDR and SFDVKD. V was cut by 4 bases and J by 0 bases, with 9 bases left in between. The CDR3 is made up of 16 amino acids. Written as DNA, the CDR3 is TGTGCCACCAGTGAGACCCTTGGCTCTGGGGCCAACGTCCTGACTTTC. Its protein is CATSETLGSGANVLTF.